Below are 18 T cell receptor beta chains sequenced from a single sample in a study of blood T cell repertoires in COVID-19. This table comes from immunoSEQ multiplex PCR, and its TCRdb copy is limited to in-frame clones, with some not included. The sample yields around 240,000 clones, roughly 88% seen once. The specimen was peripheral blood. These TCRs come from a middle-aged woman who had recovered from COVID-19.

This clone was seen a single time. V and J are TRBV2 and TRBJ1-2; D unclear. V lost 2 bases to trimming and J lost 4 bases, with 14 bases between them. The CDR3 is 15 amino acids. The germline V gene encodes CDR1 SNHLY and CDR2 FYNNEI. This CDR3 reads CASSETAGGSYGYTF. CDR3 DNA: TGTGCCAGCAGTGAAACGGCAGGAGGGAGCTATGGCTACACCTTC.

CDR3 region: CASSYGLRIYEQYF. The CDR3 DNA reads TGTGCCAGCAGCTACGGACTGCGGATCTACGAGCAGTACTTC. V gene TRBV6-5 combines with J gene TRBJ2-7; tentative D call: TRBD2 (5 bases). The CDR3 has 14 amino acids. Trimming shortened V by 6 bases and J by 3 bases, and 15 bases separated the two germline ends. CDR1 is MNHEY, CDR2 SVGAGI, per germline.

The chain uses TRBV9 and TRBJ2-1, with TRBD2 as a possible D gene (6 bases). This CDR3 comprises 16 residues. V lost 6 bases and J lost 6, with 22 bases in between. Germline CDR1 and CDR2: SGDLS and YYNGEE. The CDR3 protein is CASTRDSGESSNEQFF. In DNA, the CDR3 is TGTGCCAGCACCCGAGATAGCGGAGAATCTTCCAATGAGCAGTTCTTC.

The chain uses TRBV5-1 and TRBJ2-1, with 10 bases identical to TRBD2. Germline trimming cut 0 bases from V and 2 bases from J; bases unmatched to any gene: 8. Germline V CDR1 and CDR2: SGHRS, YFSETQ. The CDR3 has 18 residues. CDR3: CASSLASGGEPTYNEQFF. The CDR3 DNA reads TGCGCCAGCAGCTTGGCTAGCGGGGGAGAACCAACCTACAATGAGCAGTTCTTC.

V and J are TRBV19 and TRBJ2-2; D may be TRBD2 (6 bases). Germline CDR1 is LNHDA and CDR2 is SQIVND (reference sequence). V was shortened by 2 bases and J by 3 bases, with 10 bases between the two germline ends. CDR3 length: 15 amino acids. This chain's CDR3 is CASSIHRGDTGELFF. Written as DNA, the CDR3 is TGTGCCAGTAGTATACACCGCGGGGACACCGGGGAGCTGTTTTTT.

The V gene is TRBV2, the J gene TRBJ2-5; 8 bases are shared with TRBD2. This CDR3 has 14 residues. Looked up from germline, CDR1 is SNHLY and CDR2 is FYNNEI. Trimming removed 3 bases from V and 4 bases from J; junction bases left unmatched: 4. The CDR3 coding sequence is TGTGCCAGCAGTGATGACGGGAGGGTAGAGACCCAGTACTTC. Amino acids: CASSDDGRVETQYF.

This clone was recorded a few times. The rearrangement uses TRBV3-1 (or the pseudogene TRBV3-2) and TRBJ2-5; 10 bases map to TRBD2. After removal of 4 bases from V and 5 bases from J, the junction contained 7 bases not matched to a gene. The CDR3 is made up of 15 amino acids. Germline CDR1 and CDR2: LGHDT and YNNKEL (reference sequence). The CDR3: CASSPQRGGRETQYF. The CDR3 DNA reads as TGTGCCAGCAGCCCCCAGCGGGGGGGCCGTGAGACCCAGTACTTC.

This rearrangement joins TRBV4-2 to TRBJ2-2; TRBD2 matches at 10 bases. CDR1 LGHNA and CDR2 YNFKEQ come from the germline V gene. CDR3 length equals 17 residues. Trimming at V came to 0 bases and at J to 5 bases, leaving 6 bases not matched to a gene. Written as DNA, the CDR3 is TGTGCCAGCAGCCAAGACCAATTAGCGGGGGGAACCGGGGAGCTGTTTTTT. Translation: CASSQDQLAGGTGELFF.

V usage is TRBV19 and J usage is TRBJ2-5, with TRBD1 identical over 10 bases. CDR1 is LNHDA, CDR2 SQIVND, per germline (reference sequence). V gave up 6 bases and J gave up 2 bases; unmatched junction bases: 6. The CDR3 is 15 residues long. Here the CDR3 DNA reads TGTGCCAGTAGGGGCCCGGGACAGGGGCAAGAGACCCAGTACTTC. It translates to CASRGPGQGQETQYF.

This rearrangement joins TRBV5-5 to TRBJ1-5; TRBD1 aligns across 8 bases. CDR3 size: 13 residues. V was pared by 4 bases and J by 6 bases, with 3 bases of the junction left unmatched. CDR1 is SGHKS, CDR2 YYEKEE, per germline (reference sequence). This CDR3 reads CASSTGGFQPQHF. In DNA, the CDR3 is TGTGCCAGCAGCACAGGGGGTTTTCAGCCCCAGCATTTT.

This rearrangement joins TRBV5-1 to TRBJ2-7, with 9 bases that match TRBD1. V was clipped by 1 base and J by 5 bases; unmatched bases: 4. CDR3 length equals 14 residues. In germline, CDR1 is SGHRS, CDR2 YFSETQ. This chain's CDR3 is CASSLLWTGDEQYF. The CDR3 region has the DNA TGCGCCAGCAGCTTGCTCTGGACAGGGGACGAGCAGTACTTC.

The chain has TRBV2 and TRBJ2-1; 14 positions agree with TRBD2. The V gene's germline CDR1 is SNHLY and CDR2 FYNNEI. With 6 bases clipped from V and 1 base from J, the junction kept 8 bases outside the gene matches. The CDR3 extends over 18 amino acids. The DNA for the CDR3 is TGTGCCAGCAGGTCGGGACTAGCGGGGGACCTATCCTACAATGAGCAGTTCTTC. It yields the protein CASRSGLAGDLSYNEQFF.

The V and J genes are TRBV6-5 and TRBJ1-6; TRBD1 agrees at 8 bases. V gave up 4 bases and J gave up 8 bases; unmatched junction bases: 4. The CDR3 is made up of 14 amino acids. The V gene's germline CDR1 is MNHEY and CDR2 SVGAGI. CDR3 DNA: TGTGCCAGCAGTTTGACAGGGGAGGATTCACCCCTCCACTTT. As protein: CASSLTGEDSPLHF.

This rearrangement joins TRBV3-1 (or the pseudogene TRBV3-2) to TRBJ1-1, with 7 nucleotides matching TRBD1. V lost 2 bases, J lost 7 bases, and 4 bases stayed unmatched. CDR3 length: 13 residues. Looked up from germline, CDR1 is LGHDT and CDR2 is YNNKEL (reference sequence). This CDR3 reads CASSQQYRGEAFF. In DNA, the CDR3 is TGTGCCAGCAGCCAACAGTACAGGGGTGAAGCTTTCTTT.

The CDR3 loop is CASSQEPRTPQQFF. CDR3 in DNA: TGTGCCAGCAGCCAAGAACCCCGGACACCCCAGCAGTTCTTC. The V and J genes are TRBV3-1 (or the pseudogene TRBV3-2) and TRBJ2-1; tentatively, D is TRBD1 (5 bases). V was trimmed by 0 bases and J by 11 bases, leaving 14 bases between them. Germline CDR1 and CDR2: LGHDT and YNNKEL (reference sequence). This CDR3 is 14 amino acids long.

This chain joins TRBV19 and TRBJ1-1, with 7 bases aligning to TRBD1. Germline CDR1 and CDR2: LNHDA and SQIVND (reference sequence). After removal of 2 bases from V and 1 base from J, the junction contained 7 bases not matched to a gene. The CDR3 has 16 amino acids. CDR3 in amino acids: CASSISSGTANTEAFF. CDR3 nucleotide sequence: TGTGCCAGTAGTATATCATCCGGGACAGCGAACACTGAAGCTTTCTTT.

The CDR3 bases are TGTGCCAGTAGTATGGACGTAACCGGGACAGGGGTTAGCGAGCAGTTCTTC. As protein: CASSMDVTGTGVSEQFF. This chain joins TRBV19 and TRBJ2-1, with TRBD1 identical over 10 bases. CDR3 length: 17 residues. CDR1 is LNHDA, CDR2 SQIVND, per germline (reference sequence). Trimming removed 3 bases from V and 10 bases from J; junction bases left unmatched: 15.

The rearrangement joins TRBV11-2 to TRBJ1-2, with 11 positions matching TRBD1. The length of the CDR3 is 15 residues. Germline CDR1 SGHAT, CDR2 FQNNGV. The junction had 5 bases not matched to a gene; V was cut back by 5 bases and J by 3 bases. CDR3 loop: CASSRTGGEYYGYTF. For the CDR3, the DNA is TGTGCCAGCAGCCGGACAGGGGGCGAGTACTATGGCTACACCTTC. The entire variable domain, with the rest obtained from reference TRBV11-2 and TRBJ1-2, is as follows: EAGVAQSPRYKIIEKRQSVAFWCNPISGHATLYWYQQILGQGPKLLIQFQNNGVVDDSQLPKDRFSAERLKGVDSTLKIQPAKLEDSAVYLCASSRTGGEYYGYTFGSGTRLTVV.